This T cell receptor (beta chain) is drawn from a study of cytomegalovirus exposure and HLA in healthy donors. General study points: In an earlier analysis, productive rearrangement rates for most beta V segments clustered near 87% or 30%.

Looked up from germline, CDR1 is SGHTA and CDR2 is FQGNSA. The CDR3 contains 15 residues. With 1 base removed from V and 6 bases from J, the gap between germline ends came to 16 bases. The primer mix had 60 Vbeta and 13 Jbeta primers. In the source study's methods: Among the unique TCR beta chains that a later analysis counted, 70 million to 85 million in all, 10 million to 13 million were shared. The repertoire was sequenced with immunoSEQ multiplex PCR; TCRdb's copy has only in-frame clones and lacks some. The D gene and trimming were derived from the DNA, and the V and J assignments and clone size from that table. The sample consists of about 150,000 clones, approximately 80% of them appearing once. Concerning this clone itself: The antigen remains unidentified.

J is TRBJ2-7 and V is TRBV7-2; TRBD2 is a possible D gene (5 bases). This receptor was taken from a male donor in good health and CMV-seropositive. What was sequenced was PBMCs. CDR3 region: CASSLVLSGSSEQYF. CDR3 nucleotides: TGTGCCAGCAGCTTAGTGCTTTCGGGATCGTCCGAGCAGTACTTC.